This T cell receptor beta chain derives from a study of spatial heterogeneity in lung cancer. As to time point: sample taken at primary tumor resection. TCRs were sequenced from unsorted whole RNA of tumor, nontumor lung or PBMC. The V end lost 4 bases, the J end lost 4 bases, and 15 bases lay between the germline ends. CDR3 size: 14 residues. In germline, CDR1 is SQVTM, CDR2 ANQGSEA. This clonotype was seen ten or more times. TCRdb re-called the 5' RACE reads with MiXCR, one entry per CDR3 protein. The repertoire holds approximately 92,000 distinct CDR3 sequences, with about 12% as singletons. The receptor comes from a male donor with early-stage non-small cell lung cancer. This rearrangement joins TRBV29-1 to TRBJ2-3; no clear D gene. This sample comprised PBMCs, obtained at surgery. The DNA for the CDR3 is TGCAGCGTTGGAGTGACGGCGGTCGCAGATACGCAGTATTTT. The encoded protein is CSVGVTAVADTQYF.